This record concerns one T cell receptor beta chain sequence. Its antigen is undetermined. These data come from a study of response to subunit inactivated influenza vaccine. Germline assignment: CDR1 SEHNR and CDR2 FQNEAQ (reference sequence). Trimming cost V 7 bases and J 2 bases; bases outside gene matches: 4. This CDR3 comprises 13 residues. From the RT-PCR reads, TCRdb called clonotypes with MiXCR, one entry per CDR3 protein. The data show around 470,000 distinct CDR3 sequences, more than 7% seen once. Findings and limits, study-wide: Only a handful of new T cells, the authors suggested, are recruited with each seasonal influenza vaccination.

Sequencing was performed on PBMCs from blood, taken around 2 years after vaccination. The gene calls are TRBV7-9 and TRBJ2-7; 8 bases line up with TRBD2. The TCR comes from a man aged 50-75 years who received an inactivated influenza vaccine. The CDR3 loop is CASIPLAAYEQYF. The CDR3 DNA reads as TGTGCCAGCATCCCACTAGCGGCCTACGAGCAGTACTTC.